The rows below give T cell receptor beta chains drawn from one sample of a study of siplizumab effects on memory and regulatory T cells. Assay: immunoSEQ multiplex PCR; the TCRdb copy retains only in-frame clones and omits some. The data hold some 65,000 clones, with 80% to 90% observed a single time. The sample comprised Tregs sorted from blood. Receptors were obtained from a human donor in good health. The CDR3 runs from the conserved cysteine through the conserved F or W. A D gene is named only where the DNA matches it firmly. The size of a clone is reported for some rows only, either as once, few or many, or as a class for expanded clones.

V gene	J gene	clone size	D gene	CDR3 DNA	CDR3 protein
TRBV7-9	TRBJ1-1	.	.	TGTGCCAGCAGCGTCGGGATCACTGAAGCTTTCTTT	CASSVGITEAFF
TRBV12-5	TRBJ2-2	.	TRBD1	TGTGCTAGTACCAGACAGGGGGACACCGGGGAGCTGTTTTTT	CASTRQGDTGELFF
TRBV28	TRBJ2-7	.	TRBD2	TGTGCCAGCAGGGCGGGGCCTAGCGGAAATTACGAGCAGTACTTC	CASRAGPSGNYEQYF
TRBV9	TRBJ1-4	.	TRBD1	TGTGCCAGCAGCTCTGGAATCGGGACAGGGCTGGAAAAACTGTTTTTT	CASSSGIGTGLEKLFF
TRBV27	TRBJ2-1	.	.	TGTGCCAGCAGTAAAACCCCTCGGGCAAATGAGCAGTTCTTC	CASSKTPRANEQFF
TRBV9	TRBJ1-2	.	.	TGTGCCAGCAGCATCTCGGAGGGGAAGGGCTACACCTTC	CASSISEGKGYTF
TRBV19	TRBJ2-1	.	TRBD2	TGTGCCAGTAGCACACGACTAGCGGGGTACAATGAGCAGTTCTTC	CASSTRLAGYNEQFF
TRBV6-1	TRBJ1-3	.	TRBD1	TGTGCCAGCAGTGCTCGAGTGGGGACAGGACTTTCTGGAAACACCATATATTTT	CASSARVGTGLSGNTIYF
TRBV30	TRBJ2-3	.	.	TGTGCCTCCTGCCGAGGCGGAACTAGCACAGATACGCAGTATTTT	CASCRGGTSTDTQYF
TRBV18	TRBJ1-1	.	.	TGTGCCAGCTCAACCGTGCAAGGAGGACTGCCTGAAGCTTTCTTT	CASSTVQGGLPEAFF
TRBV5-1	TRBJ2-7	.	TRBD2	TGCGCCAGCAGCTTGGGCGGGTTAGCGGGGTCCTACGAGCAGTACTTC	CASSLGGLAGSYEQYF
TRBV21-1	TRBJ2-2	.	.	TGTGCCAGCAGTTGGGGGAGGGCCTCCACCGGGGAGCTGTTTTTT	CASSWGRASTGELFF
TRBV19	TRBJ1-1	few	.	TGTGCCAGTAGGCGGGGGCCGATGAACACTGAAGCTTTCTTT	CASRRGPMNTEAFF
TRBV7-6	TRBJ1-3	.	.	TGTGCCAGCAGCTTAGGGTCCTCTGGAAACACCATATATTTT	CASSLGSSGNTIYF
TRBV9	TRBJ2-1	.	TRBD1	TGTGCCAGCAGCGTAGGACAGGGGGTTTACAATGAGCAGTTCTTC	CASSVGQGVYNEQFF
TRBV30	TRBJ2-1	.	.	TGTGCCTGGAGTCGGACGGTCTCCTACAATGAGCAGTTCTTC	CAWSRTVSYNEQFF
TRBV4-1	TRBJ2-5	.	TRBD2	TGCGCCAGCAGCCGGACGGGACTAGCGAACCAAGAGACCCAGTACTTC	CASSRTGLANQETQYF
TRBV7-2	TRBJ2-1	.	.	TGTGCCAGCAGCTTGGCGACTAGATTCAATGAGCAGTTCTTC	CASSLATRFNEQFF
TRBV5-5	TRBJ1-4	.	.	TGTGCCAGCAGCTTGGCCGGGACCACAACTAATGAAAAACTGTTTTTT	CASSLAGTTTNEKLFF
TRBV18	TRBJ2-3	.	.	TGTGCCAGCTCAAACTTGGGAGATACGCAGTATTTT	CASSNLGDTQYF
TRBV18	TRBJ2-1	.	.	TGTGCCAGCTCACCACCGTACAATGAGCAGTTCTTC	CASSPPYNEQFF
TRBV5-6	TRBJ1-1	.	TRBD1	TGTGCCAGCAGCTGGGACAGGGCGGCACCTGAAGCTTTCTTT	CASSWDRAAPEAFF
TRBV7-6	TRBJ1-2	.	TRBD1	TGTGCCAGCAGCTTAGGGGGACAGGGGCCTAACTATGGCTACACCTTC	CASSLGGQGPNYGYTF
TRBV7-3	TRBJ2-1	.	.	TGTGCCAGCGGTACAGGAGTCAATGAGCAGTTCTTC	CASGTGVNEQFF
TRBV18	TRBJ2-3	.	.	TGTGCCAGCTCACCACCATCTTACGATACGCAGTATTTT	CASSPPSYDTQYF
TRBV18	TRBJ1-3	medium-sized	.	TGTGCCAGCTCACGAGGCCTTGGAAACACCATATATTTT	CASSRGLGNTIYF
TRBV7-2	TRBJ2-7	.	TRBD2	TGTGCCAGCAGGTCGAGACTAGCGGGAGTGGTCGAGCAGTACTTC	CASRSRLAGVVEQYF
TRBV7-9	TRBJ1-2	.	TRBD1	TGTGCCAGCAGCCTACCAGGGGGCGTCCCCCATGGCTACACCTTC	CASSLPGGVPHGYTF
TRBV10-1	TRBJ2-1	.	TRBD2	TGCGCCAGCAGTGTACTAAGAGGGAGCGGGAGCAATGAGCAGTTCTTC	CASSVLRGSGSNEQFF